This record looks at one T cell receptor beta chain sequence and its context. Its antigen is unknown. It has no much larger one-base neighbor in the sample; base qualities were not kept. Libraries came from 5' RACE. The sequencer listed for this sample is Illumina HiSeq 2500. A second PCR of roughly 7 to 11 cycles was performed with a sample-barcoded 5' primer and a J-beta primer mix. A unique molecular identifier was introduced onto each TCR beta cDNA molecule by a template-switch 5' adaptor carrying 12 random nucleotides. Each sample yielded at least 2.5 million CDR3-containing paired-end reads. First-strand cDNA was synthesized from all RNA with the Mint cDNA synthesis kit, primed by a TRBC-specific oligonucleotide. After uracil-DNA glycosylase treatment, a first 18-cycle PCR used universal primers M1SS and BC2_uni_R on all cDNA. Turning to the authors' computational methods: For normalization, 1 million high-quality reads, each with a distinct molecular identifier, were randomly selected from each sample. Instead of being binned into consensus sequences, reads that shared molecular identifiers were thrown out. MiTCR, set to a Q25 quality threshold and the strictest error-elimination algorithm, was used for CDR3 identification, clonotype clustering and error correction. Lower-bound total TCR beta diversity was estimated with a nonparametric unseen species model using Euler transformation. TCRdb's own reprocessing of the public reads used fastp at Q25 and MiXCR and kept productive beta chains. Each entry is one CDR3 protein sequence, shown with its most common DNA and genes. What appears here as the V and J calls and clone size reflects TCRdb's work, not the paper's. The sample has approximately 800,000 distinct CDR3 sequences on record, 55% to 75% of them singletons. The ten largest clones represent approximately 23% of the sample.

Donors were around 37 systemically healthy Caucasian individuals from Russia aged about 6 to 100 years. Each donor gave around 9.8 milliliters of peripheral blood, collected into EDTA-treated Vacutainer tubes. PBMCs were isolated by Ficoll-Paque density-gradient centrifugation, with at least 7 million obtained per sample. Total RNA was extracted from PBMCs with Trizol reagent, with at least 5 micrograms obtained per sample. Naive CD45RAhigh/CD27high T cell percentages were measured by flow cytometry on a PBMC aliquot from every donor. Deletion took 1 base off V and 3 bases off J, with a span of 10 bases between the germline ends. The germline V gene (reference sequence) supplies CDR1 GTSNPN and CDR2 SVGIG. The CDR3 holds 14 amino acids from the cysteine to the phenylalanine. Solely the CDR3 DNA is kept, with 42 bases framed from the first base. The data were obtained in a study of blood T cells in healthy people across ages (dated by TCRdb to the mid-2010s). For the study in its entirety: In model experiments, roughly one uniquely barcoded TCR beta cDNA molecule per two T cells was captured by template switching. Using the same blood draw, the study looked at two additional independent replicas of 1 million unique cDNA reads for two donors, one aged 18 to 30 and the other aged 80 or older. To avoid experimental bias, donors of different ages were spread randomly across the sequencing lanes. Four age groups were formed from the donors: young (average about 15 years), middle-aged (approximately 39), aged (approximately 60) and long-lived (less than 85). Using deep sequencing normalized with unique cDNA molecular identifiers, the study measured how TCR beta repertoire diversity changes with age. Findings and caveats that apply to the study as a whole: Observed TCR beta diversity per million T cells fell roughly linearly with age, and a significant reduction was already apparent by age about 43. Estimates of total diversity based on one million sequenced T cells were regarded as lower bounds and as underestimates. Observed TCR beta diversity correlated strongly with the percentage of naive T cells measured by flow cytometry. Compared with the aged group, the long-lived group had more naive CD4+ T cells, fewer expanded clones and increased TCR diversity, a pattern suggesting age selection. Since profiling was done on bulk unsorted PBMCs, naive and antigen-experienced compartments could not be conclusively compared. The CMV infection status of donors was not known, potentially confounding age-related changes in expanded clonotypes.

The sequence links TRBV30 to TRBJ2-1, and possibly TRBD2, on 5 matching bases. The sequenced sample was blood. The TCR was taken from a man under 40 in good health. The CDR3 is CAWSGLSVYNEQFF. The nucleotide sequence reads as follows: TGTGCCTGGAGTGGGCTTAGCGTCTACAATGAGCAGTTCTTC.